The rows below give T cell receptor beta chains drawn from one sample of a study of CD8+ T cells in alopecia areata. Profiling relied on immunoSEQ multiplex PCR, and the TCRdb table lists in-frame clones only, not all of them. The sample lists approximately 180,000 clones, 64% occurring once. The sequencing here drew on CD4+ T cells sorted from blood, taken at roughly week 49, from a patient treated with tofacitinib. The source of these receptors is a human donor with alopecia areata. The CDR3 runs from the conserved cysteine through the conserved F or W. Fields, in order: clone size, D gene, V gene, J gene, CDR3 protein, CDR3 DNA. The D gene is left open where the match is weak. Clone size appears in some rows only: once, few, many, or a class for an expanded clone.

.	.	TRBV30	TRBJ2-7	CAWTGSYEQYF	TGTGCCTGGACGGGCTCATACGAGCAGTACTTC
.	.	TRBV30	TRBJ1-1	CAQNRIPHTEAFF	TGTGCCCAGAACAGGATCCCGCACACTGAAGCTTTCTTT
.	.	TRBV7-9	TRBJ2-3	CASSVQGSDTQYF	TGTGCCAGCAGCGTTCAGGGATCCGATACGCAGTATTTT
few	.	TRBV18	TRBJ2-6	CASSPDSSGANVLTF	TGTGCCAGCTCACCAGACAGCTCTGGGGCCAACGTCCTGACTTTC
.	.	TRBV29-1	TRBJ1-3	CSALQGSGNTIYF	TGCAGCGCTTTGCAGGGCTCTGGAAACACCATATATTTT
.	TRBD2	TRBV7-9	TRBJ2-6	CASSFLAGASSGANVLTF	TGTGCCAGCAGCTTCCTAGCGGGGGCGAGCTCTGGGGCCAACGTCCTGACTTTC
.	TRBD1	TRBV19	TRBJ1-5	CASSRQGGSNQPQHF	TGTGCCAGTAGTAGGCAGGGGGGAAGCAATCAGCCCCAGCATTTT
many	TRBD2	TRBV9	TRBJ2-1	CASSVDGGGLDSYNEQFF	TGTGCCAGCAGCGTAGACGGCGGGGGGCTAGACTCCTACAATGAGCAGTTCTTC
few	.	TRBV27	TRBJ1-4	CASSLSALSGKLFF	TGTGCCAGCAGTTTATCAGCATTGTCGGGAAAACTGTTTTTT
few	.	TRBV7-8	TRBJ2-3	CASTEMGSGTDTQYF	TGTGCCAGCACCGAAATGGGCTCTGGCACAGATACGCAGTATTTT
.	.	TRBV4-3	TRBJ2-3	CASSQVGTVDTQYF	TGCGCCAGCAGCCAGGTCGGGACCGTCGATACGCAGTATTTT
few	.	TRBV7-2	TRBJ2-3	CASSADGGTDTQYF	TGTGCCAGCAGCGCAGACGGGGGAACAGATACGCAGTATTTT
.	.	TRBV5-1	TRBJ2-1	CASSLDGDDFNEQFF	TGCGCCAGCAGCTTGGACGGTGACGATTTCAATGAGCAGTTCTTC
.	TRBD2	TRBV29-1	TRBJ2-5	CSVDLAGVQETQYF	TGCAGCGTTGATTTAGCGGGGGTACAAGAGACCCAGTACTTC
.	.	TRBV29-1	TRBJ1-1	CSYSRAAKTEAFF	TGCAGCTACTCGCGGGCCGCGAAGACTGAAGCTTTCTTT
once	TRBD2	TRBV6-1	TRBJ2-5	CASNWGGEETQYF	TGTGCCAGCAATTGGGGGGGAGAAGAGACCCAGTACTTC
.	.	TRBV30	TRBJ2-1	CAWSHFRGPRLNEQFF	TGTGCCTGGAGCCATTTTCGAGGGCCCCGACTCAATGAGCAGTTCTTC
few	.	TRBV29-1	TRBJ1-1	CSVGEGNTEAFF	TGCAGCGTTGGTGAGGGGAACACTGAAGCTTTCTTT
.	.	TRBV4-1	TRBJ2-7	CASSQVMTQPYEQYF	TGCGCCAGCAGCCAAGTCATGACGCAACCCTACGAGCAGTACTTC
.	.	TRBV5-1	TRBJ2-7	CASSFQGEEQYF	TGCGCCAGCAGCTTTCAGGGTGAAGAGCAGTACTTC